Ten or more counts support the clone carrying this T cell receptor (beta chain). What it binds is not known. Treatment indicated: randomized to nivolumab then ipilimumab (arm A) or the reverse (arm B). This sample was included in a study of sequential checkpoint blockade in melanoma. Study-wide context: TCRbeta immunosequencing was performed on DNA from 91 pretreatment melanoma tumor samples. General observations from the study: T-cell fraction and clonality followed PD-L1 and CD8+ counts, not mutational load.

Clones were read by immunoSEQ multiplex PCR, and TCRdb kept only the in-frame ones, dropping some. The sample includes thousands of clones, about 28% of them seen just once. The germline gives CDR1 SGHNT, CDR2 YENEEA. The CDR3 loop spans 19 amino acids. V lost 2 bases, J lost 2 bases, and 14 bases stayed unmatched. This chain joins TRBV11-3 and TRBJ2-2, with 7 bases lining up with TRBD2. The TCR comes from a human donor with melanoma. The specimen comprised tumor tissue (inferred from file names), sampled from a patient given nivolumab and ipilimumab in sequence. CDR3 sequence reads: CASSLKVWLAAGNTGELFF. The CDR3 DNA follows: TGTGCCAGCAGCTTAAAGGTCTGGCTAGCGGCGGGAAACACCGGGGAGCTGTTTTTT.